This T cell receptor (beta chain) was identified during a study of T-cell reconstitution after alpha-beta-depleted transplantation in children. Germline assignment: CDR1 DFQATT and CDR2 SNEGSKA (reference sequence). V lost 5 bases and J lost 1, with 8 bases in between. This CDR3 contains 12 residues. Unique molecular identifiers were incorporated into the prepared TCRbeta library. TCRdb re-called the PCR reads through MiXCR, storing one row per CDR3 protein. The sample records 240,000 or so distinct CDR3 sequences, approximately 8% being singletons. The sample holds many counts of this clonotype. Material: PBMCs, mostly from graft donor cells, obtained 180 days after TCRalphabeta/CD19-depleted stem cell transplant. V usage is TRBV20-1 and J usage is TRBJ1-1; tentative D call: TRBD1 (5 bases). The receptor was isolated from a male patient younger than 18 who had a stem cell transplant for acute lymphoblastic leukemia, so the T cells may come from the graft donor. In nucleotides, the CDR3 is TGCAGTGCTTCCAGGGCGAACACTGAAGCTTTCTTT. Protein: CSASRANTEAFF.